Listed below are T cell receptor beta chains from one sample, sequenced in a study of cytomegalovirus exposure and HLA in healthy donors. Some clones are missing from TCRdb's copy, which holds only in-frame ones; the method was immunoSEQ multiplex PCR. The sample holds around 150,000 clones, 60% to 80% seen once. The specimen was PBMCs. These receptors all come from a man in his fifties or sixties in good health and CMV-seropositive. Each CDR3 is given with its conserved first and last residue. A clone size is listed for some rows: how often the clone was seen (once, few, many), or a class if it is expanded.

v_call: TRBV5-1; clone_size: .; cdr3_aa: CASSLLAGGGDEQFF
v_call: TRBV11-2; clone_size: .; cdr3_aa: CASSLVGVGEKLFF
v_call: TRBV5-1; clone_size: .; cdr3_aa: CASSFGQNGYTF
v_call: TRBV7-9; clone_size: .; cdr3_aa: CASSVGQSNTEAFF
v_call: TRBV6-4; clone_size: few; cdr3_aa: CASSDSGQGADTQYF
v_call: TRBV13; clone_size: .; cdr3_aa: CASKSGGTEAFF
v_call: TRBV11-3; clone_size: .; cdr3_aa: CASSVYRGEGISGNTIYF
v_call: TRBV5-1; clone_size: .; cdr3_aa: CASSLSPPRGNYGYTF
v_call: TRBV21-1; clone_size: .; cdr3_aa: CASSKTGREDNNTEAFF
v_call: TRBV2; clone_size: .; cdr3_aa: CASTSDRMETQYF
v_call: TRBV4-1; clone_size: .; cdr3_aa: CASSQEPPGLNSPLHF
v_call: TRBV6-5; clone_size: .; cdr3_aa: CASIIQGGTEAFF
v_call: TRBV11-2; clone_size: .; cdr3_aa: CASSRGGALIYEQYF
v_call: TRBV4-1; clone_size: .; cdr3_aa: CASSRQGQDTEAFF
v_call: TRBV5-1; clone_size: .; cdr3_aa: CASSLAGHMNTEAFF
v_call: TRBV6-6; clone_size: .; cdr3_aa: CASSPTQDYGYTF